These T cell receptor beta chains were read from a single sample in a study of cytomegalovirus exposure and HLA in healthy donors. The data were produced by immunoSEQ multiplex PCR, yet TCRdb's version contains in-frame clones alone and is incomplete. This table has approximately 270,000 clones, 80% to 90% appearing once. The sample comprised PBMCs. The receptors come from a young woman in good health and CMV-seronegative. Both conserved end residues are part of each CDR3. Fields, in order: CDR3 protein, CDR3 DNA, J gene, V gene, clone size, D gene. D genes are given only for firm matches. Not all rows give a size; the values are once, few, many and, for expanded clones, a class.

CDR3 protein: CASSLGQVGNTIYF
CDR3 DNA: TGTGCCAGCAGCTTAGGGCAGGTTGGAAACACCATATATTTT
J gene: TRBJ1-3
V gene: TRBV7-9
clone size: .
D gene: .

CDR3 protein: CASSQETDRRGQETQYF
CDR3 DNA: TGTGCCAGCAGCCAAGAAACGGACAGGCGGGGCCAAGAGACCCAGTACTTC
J gene: TRBJ2-5
V gene: TRBV14
clone size: .
D gene: .

CDR3 protein: CASTSRDRGNTEAFF
CDR3 DNA: TGTGCCAGCACCTCGAGGGACAGGGGGAACACTGAAGCTTTCTTT
J gene: TRBJ1-1
V gene: TRBV27
clone size: .
D gene: TRBD1

CDR3 protein: CASSPPGQVTEAFF
CDR3 DNA: TGTGCCAGCTCACCACCGGGACAAGTCACTGAAGCTTTCTTT
J gene: TRBJ1-1
V gene: TRBV18
clone size: .
D gene: .

CDR3 protein: CASSGGTRNSNQPQHF
CDR3 DNA: TGTGCCAGCAGCGGTGGGACACGCAATAGCAATCAGCCCCAGCATTTT
J gene: TRBJ1-5
V gene: TRBV28
clone size: few
D gene: .

CDR3 protein: CASSWGQGVTEAFF
CDR3 DNA: TGTGCCAGCAGTTGGGGACAGGGCGTCACTGAAGCTTTCTTT
J gene: TRBJ1-1
V gene: TRBV6-6
clone size: .
D gene: TRBD1

CDR3 protein: CASSLGLGLDYEQYF
CDR3 DNA: TGTGCCAGCAGCTTAGGCTTGGGACTGGACTACGAGCAGTACTTC
J gene: TRBJ2-7
V gene: TRBV7-8
clone size: .
D gene: .

CDR3 protein: CSARVDFGYTF
CDR3 DNA: TGCAGTGCTAGAGTAGACTTCGGCTACACCTTC
J gene: TRBJ1-2
V gene: TRBV20-1
clone size: .
D gene: .

CDR3 protein: CASSFPQVTDTQYF
CDR3 DNA: TGTGCCAGCAGCTTCCCCCAGGTCACAGATACGCAGTATTTT
J gene: TRBJ2-3
V gene: TRBV7-6
clone size: few
D gene: .

CDR3 protein: CAISEPEGFGEQYF
CDR3 DNA: TGTGCCATCAGTGAGCCCGAGGGTTTCGGCGAGCAGTACTTC
J gene: TRBJ2-7
V gene: TRBV10-3
clone size: .
D gene: .

CDR3 protein: CASSQLTVNTGELFF
CDR3 DNA: TGTGCCAGCTCACAACTGACAGTGAACACCGGGGAGCTGTTTTTT
J gene: TRBJ2-2
V gene: TRBV18
clone size: .
D gene: .

CDR3 protein: CASSTYSGSTYEQYF
CDR3 DNA: TGTGCCAGCAGTACCTATAGCGGGAGCACCTACGAGCAGTACTTC
J gene: TRBJ2-7
V gene: TRBV27
clone size: .
D gene: TRBD2

CDR3 protein: CASSKQGNTQYF
CDR3 DNA: TGTGCCAGCAGTAAACAGGGGAATACGCAGTATTTT
J gene: TRBJ2-3
V gene: TRBV25-1
clone size: .
D gene: TRBD1

CDR3 protein: CASSFRLAGGTYEQYF
CDR3 DNA: TGTGCCAGCAGCTTTCGACTAGCGGGAGGAACCTACGAGCAGTACTTC
J gene: TRBJ2-7
V gene: TRBV7-9
clone size: .
D gene: TRBD2

CDR3 protein: CASSQEASGGFYNEQFF
CDR3 DNA: TGTGCCAGCAGCCAAGAAGCTAGCGGGGGATTTTACAATGAGCAGTTCTTC
J gene: TRBJ2-1
V gene: TRBV4-2
clone size: .
D gene: TRBD2

CDR3 protein: CASSLEGGASGNTIYF
CDR3 DNA: TGTGCCAGCAGCTTAGAAGGGGGGGCGTCTGGAAACACCATATATTTT
J gene: TRBJ1-3
V gene: TRBV7-9
clone size: .
D gene: .

CDR3 protein: CASSHYRRGAETQYF
CDR3 DNA: TGTGCCAGCAGCCACTACAGGCGAGGAGCGGAGACCCAGTACTTC
J gene: TRBJ2-5
V gene: TRBV7-2
clone size: .
D gene: .

CDR3 protein: CASSYADRITGELFF
CDR3 DNA: TGTGCCAGCAGTTACGCGGACAGGATCACCGGGGAGCTGTTTTTT
J gene: TRBJ2-2
V gene: TRBV28
clone size: .
D gene: TRBD1

CDR3 protein: CASSPPGGSYEQYF
CDR3 DNA: TGTGCCAGCAGCCCACCAGGGGGCTCCTACGAGCAGTACTTC
J gene: TRBJ2-7
V gene: TRBV7-9
clone size: .
D gene: TRBD1

CDR3 protein: CASSATASVSSYEQYF
CDR3 DNA: TGTGCCAGCAGCGCCACGGCCAGCGTTAGCTCCTACGAGCAGTACTTC
J gene: TRBJ2-7
V gene: TRBV9
clone size: .
D gene: .

CDR3 protein: CASSPLGLRQGNQPQHF
CDR3 DNA: TGTGCCAGTAGTCCCCTGGGGTTAAGACAGGGCAATCAGCCCCAGCATTTT
J gene: TRBJ1-5
V gene: TRBV19
clone size: once
D gene: .

CDR3 protein: CASSVTGESVHEQYF
CDR3 DNA: TGTGCCAGCAGCGTAACAGGAGAGAGTGTCCACGAGCAGTACTTC
J gene: TRBJ2-7
V gene: TRBV7-8
clone size: .
D gene: .

CDR3 protein: CASSVGRWTSGSYEQYF
CDR3 DNA: TGTGCCAGCAGCGTAGGCCGCTGGACTAGCGGGAGTTACGAGCAGTACTTC
J gene: TRBJ2-7
V gene: TRBV9
clone size: .
D gene: TRBD2

CDR3 protein: CASRTGSQETQYF
CDR3 DNA: TGTGCCAGCAGGACGGGGTCCCAAGAGACCCAGTACTTC
J gene: TRBJ2-5
V gene: TRBV27
clone size: .
D gene: .